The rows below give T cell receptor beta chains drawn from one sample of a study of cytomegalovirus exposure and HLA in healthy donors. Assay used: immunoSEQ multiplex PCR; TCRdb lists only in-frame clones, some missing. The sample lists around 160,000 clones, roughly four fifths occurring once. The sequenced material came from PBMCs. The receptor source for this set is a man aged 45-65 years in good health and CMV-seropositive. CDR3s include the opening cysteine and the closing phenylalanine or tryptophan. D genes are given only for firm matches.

CDR3 protein: CASSLPGVGTEAFF
V gene: TRBV28
J gene: TRBJ1-1
D gene: NA

CDR3 protein: CASTLGGAVTMNTEAFF
V gene: TRBV27
J gene: TRBJ1-1
D gene: NA

CDR3 protein: CASSRFRDRAPYEQYF
V gene: TRBV21-1
J gene: TRBJ2-7
D gene: NA

CDR3 protein: CAASRGAGGLYNEQFF
V gene: TRBV27
J gene: TRBJ2-1
D gene: TRBD2

CDR3 protein: CASSGSGGYSTDTQYF
V gene: TRBV9
J gene: TRBJ2-3
D gene: TRBD2

CDR3 protein: CEGHTDTQYF
V gene: TRBV7-2
J gene: TRBJ2-3
D gene: NA

CDR3 protein: CASSVEGGQGYTF
V gene: TRBV9
J gene: TRBJ1-2
D gene: TRBD1

CDR3 protein: CASSPPLDSSYTF
V gene: TRBV18
J gene: TRBJ1-2
D gene: NA

CDR3 protein: CASPAGGHEQYF
V gene: TRBV7-7
J gene: TRBJ2-7
D gene: TRBD1

CDR3 protein: CASSMRTGTEAFF
V gene: TRBV19
J gene: TRBJ1-1
D gene: NA

CDR3 protein: CASSYSQGRNEKLFF
V gene: TRBV6-6
J gene: TRBJ1-4
D gene: NA

CDR3 protein: CASTRVGGPQETQYF
V gene: TRBV6-6
J gene: TRBJ2-5
D gene: TRBD1

CDR3 protein: CASSEGGRGTGELFF
V gene: TRBV2
J gene: TRBJ2-2
D gene: NA

CDR3 protein: CASSSQGIGEQYF
V gene: TRBV7-9
J gene: TRBJ2-7
D gene: NA

CDR3 protein: CASSLLRGRIADTQYF
V gene: TRBV28
J gene: TRBJ2-3
D gene: TRBD1

CDR3 protein: CASSGQGFAGELFF
V gene: TRBV6-1
J gene: TRBJ2-2
D gene: NA

CDR3 protein: CASSIETGVEQYF
V gene: TRBV6-4
J gene: TRBJ2-7
D gene: TRBD1

CDR3 protein: CASSKGQGSEKLFF
V gene: TRBV19
J gene: TRBJ1-4
D gene: TRBD1

CDR3 protein: CASSLLGGFSSGANVLTF
V gene: TRBV5-4
J gene: TRBJ2-6
D gene: NA

CDR3 protein: CASRPGTGTYEQYF
V gene: TRBV28
J gene: TRBJ2-7
D gene: TRBD1

CDR3 protein: CASPGLGCTF
V gene: TRBV28
J gene: TRBJ1-2
D gene: NA

CDR3 protein: CASSPDRGIGYTF
V gene: TRBV27
J gene: TRBJ1-2
D gene: TRBD1

CDR3 protein: CASRRGLAVTYNEQFF
V gene: TRBV28
J gene: TRBJ2-1
D gene: TRBD2

CDR3 protein: CAGIRDRGNEQFF
V gene: TRBV2
J gene: TRBJ2-1
D gene: TRBD1

CDR3 protein: CASSLSDDSPLHF
V gene: TRBV5-5
J gene: TRBJ1-6
D gene: NA

CDR3 protein: CASGLYYEQYF
V gene: TRBV6-1
J gene: TRBJ2-7
D gene: NA

CDR3 protein: CASTSSHRAFEWFF
V gene: TRBV5-6
J gene: TRBJ2-1
D gene: NA

CDR3 protein: CARPPGGETQYF
V gene: TRBV19
J gene: TRBJ2-5
D gene: NA

CDR3 protein: CASSLVGRENIQYF
V gene: TRBV5-6
J gene: TRBJ2-4
D gene: NA

CDR3 protein: CASSAALLSPLHF
V gene: TRBV19
J gene: TRBJ1-6
D gene: NA

CDR3 protein: CASSLGSVDTGELFF
V gene: TRBV7-9
J gene: TRBJ2-2
D gene: NA

CDR3 protein: CASSSGLAAILNTQYF
V gene: TRBV7-2
J gene: TRBJ2-3
D gene: TRBD2

CDR3 protein: CASSSGLLPSYEQYF
V gene: TRBV27
J gene: TRBJ2-7
D gene: NA

CDR3 protein: CASSSGRDTQYF
V gene: TRBV28
J gene: TRBJ2-3
D gene: NA

CDR3 protein: CASSQTGGGSTGELFF
V gene: TRBV7-3
J gene: TRBJ2-2
D gene: TRBD2

CDR3 protein: CASSLGASGTYEQYF
V gene: TRBV7-9
J gene: TRBJ2-7
D gene: NA

CDR3 protein: CASSPDRGNSPLHF
V gene: TRBV6-1
J gene: TRBJ1-6
D gene: TRBD1

CDR3 protein: CASTAPGLVYYEQYF
V gene: TRBV28
J gene: TRBJ2-7
D gene: TRBD2

CDR3 protein: CASSSRYEQYF
V gene: TRBV28
J gene: TRBJ2-7
D gene: NA

CDR3 protein: CASSLGTGKTEAFF
V gene: TRBV5-6
J gene: TRBJ1-1
D gene: TRBD1